Below, 31 T cell receptor beta chains from the same sample are listed, as sequenced in a study of blood T cell repertoires in COVID-19. TCRdb keeps only in-frame clones here, not all; method: immunoSEQ multiplex PCR. The repertoire holds a few hundred thousand clones, with 85% as singletons. The sample was peripheral blood. Every receptor here comes from a woman aged 45-59 years with active or convalescent COVID-19.

A single count supports this clone. The germline gene is not matched at one end of the junction; a read error may be the cause. V is TRBV28 and J is TRBJ1-2; D not certain. The CDR3 has 13 amino acids. Germline lookup yields CDR1 MDHEN and CDR2 SYDVKM. The CDR3 loop is CASSLLQPPHLLF. The CDR3 DNA reads TGTGCCAGCAGTTTACTACAGCCTCCCCACCTTCTGTTC.

The sample holds one count of this clone. The V call is TRBV19, the J call TRBJ2-3; TRBD2 aligns across 7 bases. CDR3 length: 14 residues. J lost 8 bases, V lost 2 bases, and 7 bases had no gene match. Looked up from germline, CDR1 is LNHDA and CDR2 is SQIVND (reference sequence). This CDR3 is CASSIHMSGGTQYF. The CDR3 DNA is TGTGCCAGTAGTATACATATGTCGGGGGGTACGCAGTATTTT.

The chain employs TRBV7-8 and TRBJ2-7; 13 nucleotides match TRBD2. Trimming cost V 4 bases and J 2 bases; bases outside gene matches: 8. Looked up from germline, CDR1 is SGHVS and CDR2 is FQNEAQ. CDR3 length: 17 residues. Here the CDR3 DNA reads TGTGCCAGCAGCTCCTGGACTAGCGGGAGATCAGCCTACGAGCAGTACTTC. This translates into CASSSWTSGRSAYEQYF.

This chain joins TRBV12-3 or TRBV12-4 and TRBJ1-2; perhaps TRBD1 as D (5 bases). Trimming removed 3 bases at V and 7 bases at J, with 12 bases between. The CDR3 totals 13 residues. Here the CDR3 reads CASSFQGAGGYTF. CDR3 nucleotide sequence: TGTGCCAGCAGTTTTCAAGGGGCTGGTGGCTACACCTTC.

The chain couples TRBV30 to TRBJ2-3; D possibly corresponds to TRBD2 (5 bases). This CDR3 has 13 amino acids. Per germline, CDR1 GTSNPN and CDR2 SVGIG (reference sequence). The ends were cut back, 5 bases at V and 4 bases at J, with 13 bases in the middle. CDR3 sequence (DNA): TGTGCCTGGGCTAGACGAGGGTCAGATACGCAGTATTTT. Protein product: CAWARRGSDTQYF.

The genes are TRBV6-5 and TRBJ1-2, with 9 positions matching TRBD1. The germline CDR1 and CDR2 sequences are MNHEY and SVGAGI. After removal of 6 bases from V and 4 bases from J, the junction contained 6 bases not matched to a gene. The CDR3 covers 14 residues. CDR3 DNA: TGTGCCAGCAGCCCGGACAGGGGCCGCTATGGCTACACCTTC. Translated, it gives CASSPDRGRYGYTF.

V usage is TRBV9 and J usage is TRBJ2-2; TRBD2 might be the D (5 bases). Per the germline V gene, CDR1 is SGDLS and CDR2 is YYNGEE. V gave up 0 bases and J gave up 6 bases, with 15 bases separating them. The CDR3 is made up of 16 amino acids. The CDR3 bases are TGTGCCAGCAGCGTAGAGGTAGCGAGAGAGTCCGGGGAGCTGTTTTTT. This gives the protein CASSVEVARESGELFF.

The chain combines TRBV10-3 with TRBJ1-2, with 8 bases that match TRBD1. CDR1 ENHRY and CDR2 SYGVKD come from the germline V gene. This CDR3 has 13 residues. J lost 3 bases, V lost 6 bases, and 3 bases had no gene match. The DNA for the CDR3 is TGTGCCATCAGCAGGGGGCGCGACTATGGCTACACCTTC. Protein sequence: CAISRGRDYGYTF.

The chain carries TRBV11-3 and TRBJ2-1; D is unclear. Germline loops: CDR1 SGHNT, CDR2 YENEEA. The germline V and J ends were trimmed by 3 bases and 7 bases, with 7 bases remaining between them. CDR3 length: 12 residues. The CDR3 region is CASSLAGNEQFF. CDR3 sequence (DNA): TGTGCCAGCAGCTTGGCCGGGAATGAGCAGTTCTTC.

This chain uses TRBV6-4 with TRBJ2-3; 10 bases fit TRBD2. The CDR3 totals 15 residues. The trim removed 6 bases at V and 2 bases at J, leaving 5 bases unmatched. CDR1 is MRHNA, CDR2 SNTAGT, per germline. The CDR3 region has the DNA TGTGCCAGCAGCGCAGCGGGAGGGCCCACAGATACGCAGTATTTT. The encoded protein is CASSAAGGPTDTQYF.

This chain uses TRBV9 with TRBJ1-1, with D tentatively TRBD1 (6 bases). Germline V gene sequence: CDR1 SGDLS, CDR2 YYNGEE. Deletions cut 0 bases from V and 13 bases from J, with 25 bases between. The CDR3 has 16 residues. The CDR3 protein is CASSVGPLGAGWTDFF. CDR3 DNA: TGTGCCAGCAGCGTAGGCCCTTTGGGGGCAGGGTGGACAGATTTCTTT.

CDR3 sequence reads: CASSLARAGYHYGYTF. CDR3 nucleotide sequence: TGTGCCAGCAGCTTAGCGCGCGCAGGGTACCACTATGGCTACACCTTC. The chain combines TRBV7-2 with TRBJ1-2, with D maybe TRBD1 (5 bases). Trimming cost V 0 bases and J 3 bases, with 14 bases left between them. CDR3 size: 16 residues. The germline V gene encodes CDR1 SGHTA and CDR2 FQGNSA.

This clone was recorded at least ten times. The chain links TRBV14 to TRBJ1-2, with 11 bases aligning to TRBD1. Germline V CDR1 and CDR2: SGHDN, FVKESK. The J segment lost 3 bases and the V segment lost 2 bases, leaving 8 bases of the junction unmatched. The CDR3 extends over 17 amino acids. DNA of the CDR3: TGTGCCAGCAGCCAATCCCTCGGACAGGGGGCTCACTATGGCTACACCTTC. Its protein is CASSQSLGQGAHYGYTF.

This clone was seen just once. The gene calls are TRBV5-1 and TRBJ2-3; the D gene is possibly TRBD1 (6 bases). The CDR3 is 14 residues long. V was clipped by 4 bases and J by 4 bases, with 13 bases between them. Germline V gene data show CDR1 as SGHRS and CDR2 as YFSETQ. The CDR3 reads CASSPLGAADTQYF. The CDR3 DNA is TGCGCCAGCAGCCCTCTGGGGGCCGCAGATACGCAGTATTTT.

The CDR3 protein is CASSGGENQPQHF. The CDR3 DNA reads as TGTGCCAGCAGTGGGGGGGAAAATCAGCCCCAGCATTTT. The J gene is TRBJ1-5, the V gene TRBV2, with TRBD1 as a possible D gene (5 bases). This CDR3 region has 13 residues. V was trimmed by 4 bases and J by 4 bases, leaving 8 bases between them. Germline CDR1 reads SNHLY; CDR2 reads FYNNEI. Combining the CDR3 with reference TRBV2 and TRBJ1-5 gives the whole variable domain EPEVTQTPSHQVTQMGQEVILRCVPISNHLYFYWYRQILGQKVEFLVSFYNNEISEKSEIFDDQFSVERPDGSNFTLKIRSTKLEDSAMYFCASSGGENQPQHFGDGTRLSIL.

The rearrangement links TRBV20-1 to TRBJ2-1; D may be TRBD2 (5 bases). The germline V gene encodes CDR1 DFQATT and CDR2 SNEGSKA (reference sequence). The CDR3 is 11 amino acids. Trimming left V 3 bases short and J 9 bases short, with 9 bases between. The CDR3 loop is CSASIGGEQFF. The CDR3 region has the DNA TGCAGTGCTAGCATAGGAGGTGAGCAGTTCTTC.

This chain connects TRBV5-4 to TRBJ2-1; 7 bases are shared with TRBD2. CDR3 length: 14 amino acids. Trimming cost V 4 bases and J 10 bases; bases outside gene matches: 11. The germline CDR1 and CDR2 sequences are SGHNT and YYREEE (reference sequence). CDR3 region: CASSLRAGVGEQFF. CDR3 nucleotides: TGTGCCAGCAGCCTTAGGGCGGGAGTAGGGGAGCAGTTCTTC.

This rearrangement joins TRBV7-3 to TRBJ1-1; weak D call: TRBD1 (5 bases). The CDR3 length is 11 residues. Trimming took off 3 bases at V and 7 bases at J, with 6 bases between the two ends. Germline CDR1 SGHTA, CDR2 FQGTGA. For the CDR3, the DNA is TGTGCCAGCAGCTTGGGGGGTGAAGCTTTCTTT. This codes for CASSLGGEAFF.

J is TRBJ2-1 and V is TRBV7-3, with D perhaps matching TRBD1 (6 bases). This CDR3 has 14 residues. Deletions cut 3 bases from V and 3 bases from J, with 9 bases between. The germline V gene has CDR1 SGHTA and CDR2 FQGTGA. The DNA of the CDR3 is TGTGCCAGCAGCTTGGGGACATTCTACAATGAGCAGTTCTTC. This codes for CASSLGTFYNEQFF.

The chain has TRBV5-1 and TRBJ2-3; TRBD2 aligns across 8 bases. V was clipped by 1 base and J by 1 base; unmatched bases: 8. The CDR3 has 17 amino acids. Germline CDR1 and CDR2: SGHRS and YFSETQ. The CDR3 sequence: CASSLTGRGRRTDTQYF. The CDR3 coding sequence is TGCGCCAGCAGCTTGACCGGGAGGGGGAGACGCACAGATACGCAGTATTTT.

This clone turned up a few times. V usage is TRBV2 and J usage is TRBJ2-1; a weak D match, TRBD2 (5 bases). Germline CDR1 and CDR2: SNHLY and FYNNEI. Trimming removed 6 bases at V and 8 bases at J, with 17 bases between. The length of the CDR3 is 14 residues. CDR3 in amino acids: CASSTGSHGHEQFF. The CDR3 DNA is TGTGCCAGCAGCACGGGATCTCACGGCCATGAGCAGTTCTTC. The whole variable domain, remainder taken from reference TRBV2 and TRBJ2-1, is EPEVTQTPSHQVTQMGQEVILRCVPISNHLYFYWYRQILGQKVEFLVSFYNNEISEKSEIFDDQFSVERPDGSNFTLKIRSTKLEDSAMYFCASSTGSHGHEQFFGPGTRLTVL.

The table lists this clone with a count of one. This chain joins TRBV3-1 (or the pseudogene TRBV3-2) and TRBJ2-1, with 7 bases aligning to TRBD2. V lost 1 base and J lost 4; bases outside the gene matches: 1. The V gene's germline CDR1 is LGHDT and CDR2 YNNKEL (reference sequence). The CDR3 loop spans 14 amino acids. The CDR3 DNA reads as TGTGCCAGCAGCCAAGTGGGGGGGTACAATGAGCAGTTCTTC. Its protein is CASSQVGGYNEQFF.

The table lists this clone with a few counts. The V and J genes are TRBV5-6 and TRBJ2-7; D gene uncertain. CDR1 is SGHDT, CDR2 YYEEEE, per germline. This CDR3 spans 16 amino acids. V gave up 0 bases and J gave up 0 bases, with 13 bases separating them. The CDR3 DNA reads as TGTGCCAGCAGCTTGGCCGGTTTCCTGAGCTCCTACGAGCAGTACTTC. Encoded protein: CASSLAGFLSSYEQYF. The full variable domain, rest sourced from reference TRBV5-6 and TRBJ2-7, is DAGVTQSPTHLIKTRGQQVTLRCSPKSGHDTVSWYQQALGQGPQFIFQYYEEEERQRGNFPDRFSGHQFPNYSSELNVNALLLGDSALYLCASSLAGFLSSYEQYFGPGTRLTVT.

The rearrangement joins TRBV30 to TRBJ2-7; D not certain. In germline, CDR1 is GTSNPN, CDR2 SVGIG (reference sequence). Trimming left V 2 bases short and J 7 bases short, with 9 bases between. This CDR3 has 11 residues. The CDR3 DNA is TGTGCCTGGAGTTCGGTACTGGAGCAGTACTTC. Residues: CAWSSVLEQYF.

The sample holds one count of this clone. This rearrangement joins TRBV28 to TRBJ1-6, with TRBD1 matching over 9 bases. This CDR3 spans 15 amino acids. Germline trimming cut 5 bases from V and 5 bases from J; bases unmatched to any gene: 4. Germline CDR1 is MDHEN and CDR2 is SYDVKM. CDR3 sequence (DNA): TGTGCCAGCAGTGGAGGGACAGGGAATAATTCACCCCTCCACTTT. Residues: CASSGGTGNNSPLHF. The whole variable domain, filled in from reference TRBV28 and TRBJ1-6, reads DVKVTQSSRYLVKRTGEKVFLECVQDMDHENMFWYRQDPGLGLRLIYFSYDVKMKEKGDIPEGYSVSREKKERFSLILESASTNQTSMYLCASSGGTGNNSPLHFGNGTRLTVT.

The table lists this clone with a few counts. The chain employs TRBV11-3 and TRBJ2-3; 10 nucleotides agree with TRBD2. CDR3 length: 14 amino acids. The V and J ends lost 6 bases and 5 bases, in that order; junction bases with no gene match: 5. Germline CDR1 and CDR2: SGHNT and YENEEA. CDR3 nucleotide sequence: TGTGCCAGCAGTAGGACTAGCGGCGAAGATACGCAGTATTTT. The encoded protein is CASSRTSGEDTQYF.

Comments on this clone: A read error may produce the germline difference seen at one junction end. The V call is TRBV6-5, the J call TRBJ1-1; the D is unclear. Germline assignment: CDR1 MNHEY and CDR2 SVGAGI. This CDR3 contains 14 residues. CDR3 sequence: CASSYEPRETEAFF. The CDR3 nucleotides read TGTGCCAGTAGTTACGAGCCCCGAGAAACTGAAGCTTTCTTT.

The rearrangement links TRBV5-8 to TRBJ1-1; D may be TRBD1 (5 bases). Trimming took 5 bases from V and 2 from J, leaving 13 bases between them. The CDR3 runs to 14 residues. In germline, CDR1 is SGHTS, CDR2 YDEGEE. CDR3 in amino acids: CASRPGGSNTEAFF. CDR3 DNA: TGTGCCAGCAGACCGGGGGGGTCAAACACTGAAGCTTTCTTT. Based on the CDR3 plus reference TRBV5-8 and TRBJ1-1, the full variable domain is EAGVTQSPTHLIKTRGQQATLRCSPISGHTSVYWYQQALGLGLQFLLWYDEGEERNRGNFPPRFSGRQFPNYSSELNVNALELEDSALYLCASRPGGSNTEAFFGQGTRLTVV.

The chain is built from TRBV28 and TRBJ2-5; 8 bases align to TRBD1. J lost 4 bases, V lost 4 bases, and 11 bases had no gene match. The CDR3 extends over 16 amino acids. Looked up from germline, CDR1 is MDHEN and CDR2 is SYDVKM. CDR3 region: CASSSWTGKEGETQYF. CDR3 coding DNA: TGTGCCAGCAGTTCGTGGACAGGGAAAGAAGGAGAGACCCAGTACTTC.

This clone was observed once. V and J are TRBV24-1 and TRBJ2-1; 8 bases are shared with TRBD1. CDR3 length: 17 residues. CDR1 and CDR2 (germline): KGHDR, SFDVKD. The V segment lost 5 bases and the J segment 6 bases; nucleotides outside the gene matches: 14. CDR3 sequence (DNA): TGTGCCACCAGTGGGGGAGTGGGGACAGGCGGTAGCAATGAGCAGTTCTTC. It translates to CATSGGVGTGGSNEQFF.

This sequence joins TRBV4-1 and TRBJ1-5; D not certain. Germline V gene sequence: CDR1 MGHRA, CDR2 YSYEKL. This CDR3 is 16 amino acids long. V was cut by 0 bases and J by 3 bases, with 12 bases left in between. CDR3 sequence: CASSQDLPGYNQPQHF. CDR3 bases: TGCGCCAGCAGCCAAGATCTTCCGGGTTACAATCAGCCCCAGCATTTT.